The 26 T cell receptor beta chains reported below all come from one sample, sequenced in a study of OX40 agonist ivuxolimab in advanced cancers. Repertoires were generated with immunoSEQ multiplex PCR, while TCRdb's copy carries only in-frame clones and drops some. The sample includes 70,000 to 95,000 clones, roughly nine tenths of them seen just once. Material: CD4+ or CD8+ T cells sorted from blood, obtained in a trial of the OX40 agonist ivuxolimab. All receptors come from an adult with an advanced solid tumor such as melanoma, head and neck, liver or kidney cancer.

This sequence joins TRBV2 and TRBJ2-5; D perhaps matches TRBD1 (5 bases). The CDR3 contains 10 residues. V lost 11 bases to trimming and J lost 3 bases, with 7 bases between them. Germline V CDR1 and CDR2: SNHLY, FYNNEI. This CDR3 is CASREETQYF. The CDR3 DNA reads TGTGCCTCCAGGGAAGAGACCCAGTACTTC. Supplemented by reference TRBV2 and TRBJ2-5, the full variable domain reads EPEVTQTPSHQVTQMGQEVILRCVPISNHLYFYWYRQILGQKVEFLVSFYNNEISEKSEIFDDQFSVERPDGSNFTLKIRSTKLEDSAMYFCASREETQYFGPGTRLLVL.

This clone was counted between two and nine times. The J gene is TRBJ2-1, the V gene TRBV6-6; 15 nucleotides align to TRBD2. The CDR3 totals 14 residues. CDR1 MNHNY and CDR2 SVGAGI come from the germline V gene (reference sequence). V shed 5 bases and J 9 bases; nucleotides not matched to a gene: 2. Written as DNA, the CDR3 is TGTGCCAGCAGTAGGGGACTAGCGGGAGGTGAGCAGTTCTTC. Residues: CASSRGLAGGEQFF.

CDR3 nucleotides: TGTGCCAGCAGTATCGGACAGCGGGAGCTTTCCGATACGCAGTATTTT. This gives the protein CASSIGQRELSDTQYF. This rearrangement joins TRBV2 to TRBJ2-3, with TRBD2 matching 8 bases. J lost 6 bases, V lost 5 bases, and 13 bases had no gene match. The CDR3 spans 16 residues. CDR1 is SNHLY and CDR2 is FYNNEI in the germline V gene. Combining the CDR3 with reference TRBV2 and TRBJ2-3 gives the whole variable domain EPEVTQTPSHQVTQMGQEVILRCVPISNHLYFYWYRQILGQKVEFLVSFYNNEISEKSEIFDDQFSVERPDGSNFTLKIRSTKLEDSAMYFCASSIGQRELSDTQYFGPGTRLTVL.

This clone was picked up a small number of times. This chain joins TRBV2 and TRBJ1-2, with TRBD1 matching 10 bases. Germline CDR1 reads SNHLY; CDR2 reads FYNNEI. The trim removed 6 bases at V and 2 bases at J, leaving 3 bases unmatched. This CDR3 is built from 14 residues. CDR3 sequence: CASRAGQGNYGYTF. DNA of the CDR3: TGTGCCAGCAGGGCGGGACAGGGGAACTATGGCTACACCTTC.

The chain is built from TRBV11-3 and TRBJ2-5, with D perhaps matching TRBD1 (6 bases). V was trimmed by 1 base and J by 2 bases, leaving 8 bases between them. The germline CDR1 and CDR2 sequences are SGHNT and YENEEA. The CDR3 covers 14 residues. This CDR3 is CASSLAQGQETQYF. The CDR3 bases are TGTGCCAGCAGCTTAGCCCAGGGGCAAGAGACCCAGTACTTC.

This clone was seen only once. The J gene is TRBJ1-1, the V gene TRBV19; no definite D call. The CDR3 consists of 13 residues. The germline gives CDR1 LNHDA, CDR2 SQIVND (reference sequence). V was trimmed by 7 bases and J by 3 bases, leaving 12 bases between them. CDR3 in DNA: TGTGCCAGTACCCACGACACATACACTGAAGCTTTCTTT. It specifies CASTHDTYTEAFF.

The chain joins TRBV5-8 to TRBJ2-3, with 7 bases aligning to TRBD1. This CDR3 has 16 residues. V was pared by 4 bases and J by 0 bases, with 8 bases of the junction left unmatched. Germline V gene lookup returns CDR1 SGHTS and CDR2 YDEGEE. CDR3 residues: CASSKGQTSSTDTQYF. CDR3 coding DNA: TGTGCCAGCAGCAAGGGACAGACCTCTAGCACAGATACGCAGTATTTT.

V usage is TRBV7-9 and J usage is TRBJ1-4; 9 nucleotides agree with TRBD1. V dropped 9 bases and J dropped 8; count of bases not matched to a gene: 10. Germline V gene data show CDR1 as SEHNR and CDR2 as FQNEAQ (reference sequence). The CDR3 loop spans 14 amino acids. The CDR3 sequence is CASRMGTGNEKLFF. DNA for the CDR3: TGTGCCAGTCGGATGGGGACAGGGAACGAAAAACTGTTTTTT.

The CDR3 DNA reads TGTGCCAGTACCCCCGGGACTCCCCGGCCCCAGCATTTT. Translating gives CASTPGTPRPQHF. J is TRBJ1-5 and V is TRBV19; TRBD1 is a possible D gene (5 bases). The germline gives CDR1 LNHDA, CDR2 SQIVND (reference sequence). The CDR3 consists of 13 residues. Trimming shortened V by 7 bases and J by 9 bases, and 16 bases separated the two germline ends.

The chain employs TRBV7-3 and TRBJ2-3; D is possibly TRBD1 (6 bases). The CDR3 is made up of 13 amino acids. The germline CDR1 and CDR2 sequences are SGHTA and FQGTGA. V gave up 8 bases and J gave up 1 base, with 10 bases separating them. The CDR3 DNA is TGTGCCAGCGGTGGGGGCGGCACAGATACGCAGTATTTT. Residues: CASGGGGTDTQYF.

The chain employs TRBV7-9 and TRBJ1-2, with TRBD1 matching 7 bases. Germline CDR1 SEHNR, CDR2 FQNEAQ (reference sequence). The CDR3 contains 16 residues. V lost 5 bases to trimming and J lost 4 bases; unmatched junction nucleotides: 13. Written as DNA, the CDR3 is TGTGCCAGCAGCCCGCCTGCTGACAGGGTACCCTATGGCTACACCTTC. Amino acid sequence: CASSPPADRVPYGYTF.

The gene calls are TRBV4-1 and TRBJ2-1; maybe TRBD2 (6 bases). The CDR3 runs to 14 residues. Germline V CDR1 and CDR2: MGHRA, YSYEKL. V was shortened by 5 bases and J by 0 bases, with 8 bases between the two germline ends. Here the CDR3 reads CASSTSYSYNEQFF. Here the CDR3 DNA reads TGCGCCAGCAGCACTAGCTACTCCTACAATGAGCAGTTCTTC.

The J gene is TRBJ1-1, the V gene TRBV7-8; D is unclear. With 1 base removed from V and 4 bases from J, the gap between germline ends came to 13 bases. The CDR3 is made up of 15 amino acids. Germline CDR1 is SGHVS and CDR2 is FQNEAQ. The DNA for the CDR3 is TGTGCCAGCAGCTTAGTATACGGGGAGGCCACTGAAGCTTTCTTT. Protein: CASSLVYGEATEAFF. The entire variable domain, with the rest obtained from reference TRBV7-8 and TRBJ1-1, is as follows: GAGVSQSPRYKVAKRGQDVALRCDPISGHVSLFWYQQALGQGPEFLTYFQNEAQLDKSGLPSDRFFAERPEGSVSTLKIQRTQQEDSAVYLCASSLVYGEATEAFFGQGTRLTVV.

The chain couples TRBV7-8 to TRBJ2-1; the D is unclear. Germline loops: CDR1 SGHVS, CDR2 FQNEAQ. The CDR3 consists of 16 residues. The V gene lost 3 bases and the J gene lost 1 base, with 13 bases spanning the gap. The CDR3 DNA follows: TGTGCCAGCAGCTTCCGCTCTATTGGGTCCTACAATGAGCAGTTCTTC. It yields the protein CASSFRSIGSYNEQFF. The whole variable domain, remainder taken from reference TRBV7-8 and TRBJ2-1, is GAGVSQSPRYKVAKRGQDVALRCDPISGHVSLFWYQQALGQGPEFLTYFQNEAQLDKSGLPSDRFFAERPEGSVSTLKIQRTQQEDSAVYLCASSFRSIGSYNEQFFGPGTRLTVL.

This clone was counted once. CDR3 bases: TGCGCCAGCAGCTGGGGGACTAGCGGGAGAGACGAGCAGTACTTC. Amino acid sequence: CASSWGTSGRDEQYF. J is TRBJ2-7 and V is TRBV5-1; TRBD2 agrees at 14 bases. V dropped 3 bases and J dropped 5; count of bases not matched to a gene: 4. CDR3 length: 15 residues. CDR1 is SGHRS, CDR2 YFSETQ, per germline. Together with reference TRBV5-1 and TRBJ2-7, the CDR3 gives the full variable domain: KAGVTQTPRYLIKTRGQQVTLSCSPISGHRSVSWYQQTPGQGLQFLFEYFSETQRNKGNFPGRFSGRQFSNSRSEMNVSTLELGDSALYLCASSWGTSGRDEQYFGPGTRLTVT.

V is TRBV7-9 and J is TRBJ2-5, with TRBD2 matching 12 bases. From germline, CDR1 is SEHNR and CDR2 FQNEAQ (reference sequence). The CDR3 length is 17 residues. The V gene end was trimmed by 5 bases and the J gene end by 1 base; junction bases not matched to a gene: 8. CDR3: CASSPGLAGLFQETQYF. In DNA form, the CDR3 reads TGTGCCAGCAGCCCCGGACTAGCGGGACTATTCCAAGAGACCCAGTACTTC.

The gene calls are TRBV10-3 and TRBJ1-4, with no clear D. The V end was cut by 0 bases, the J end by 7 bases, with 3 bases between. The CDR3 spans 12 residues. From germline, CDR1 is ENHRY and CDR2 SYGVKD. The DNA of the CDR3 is TGTGCCATCAGTGAGTCAGGTGAAAAACTGTTTTTT. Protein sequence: CAISESGEKLFF.

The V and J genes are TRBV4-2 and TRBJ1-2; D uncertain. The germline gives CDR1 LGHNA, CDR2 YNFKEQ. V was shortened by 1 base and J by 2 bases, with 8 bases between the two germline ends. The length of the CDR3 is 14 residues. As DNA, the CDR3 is TGTGCCAGCAGCCAAGGAGTTGACAACTATGGCTACACCTTC. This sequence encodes CASSQGVDNYGYTF.

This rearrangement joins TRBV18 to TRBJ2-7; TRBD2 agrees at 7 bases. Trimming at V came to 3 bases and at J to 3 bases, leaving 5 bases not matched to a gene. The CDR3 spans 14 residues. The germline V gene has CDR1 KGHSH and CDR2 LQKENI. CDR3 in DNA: TGTGCCAGCTCACCCGGCCCTAGCGGCTACGAGCAGTACTTC. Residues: CASSPGPSGYEQYF. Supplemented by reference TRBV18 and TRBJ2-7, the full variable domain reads NAGVMQNPRHLVRRRGQEARLRCSPMKGHSHVYWYRQLPEEGLKFMVYLQKENIIDESGMPKERFSAEFPKEGPSILRIQQVVRGDSAAYFCASSPGPSGYEQYFGPGTRLTVT.

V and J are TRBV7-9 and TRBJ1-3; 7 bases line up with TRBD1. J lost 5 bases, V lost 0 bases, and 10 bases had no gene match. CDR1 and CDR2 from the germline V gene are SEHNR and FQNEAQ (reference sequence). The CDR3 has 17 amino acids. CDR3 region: CASSLALQGVSRNTIYF. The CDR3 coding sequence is TGTGCCAGCAGCTTAGCCCTCCAGGGGGTTTCGAGAAACACCATATATTTT.

The CDR3 DNA reads as TGTGCCAGTAGTTTTGGGAGCGGGGGAGACTATGGCTACACCTTC. Translating gives CASSFGSGGDYGYTF. The genes are TRBV19 and TRBJ1-2; possible D gene TRBD1, 5 bases. V shed 5 bases and J shed 3 bases, with 16 bases lying between them. From germline, CDR1 is LNHDA and CDR2 SQIVND (reference sequence). The CDR3 spans 15 residues.

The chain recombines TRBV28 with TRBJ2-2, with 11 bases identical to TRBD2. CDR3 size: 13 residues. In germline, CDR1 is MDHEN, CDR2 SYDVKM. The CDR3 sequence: CASGRVDTGELFF. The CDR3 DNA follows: TGTGCTAGCGGGAGGGTGGACACCGGGGAGCTGTTTTTT.

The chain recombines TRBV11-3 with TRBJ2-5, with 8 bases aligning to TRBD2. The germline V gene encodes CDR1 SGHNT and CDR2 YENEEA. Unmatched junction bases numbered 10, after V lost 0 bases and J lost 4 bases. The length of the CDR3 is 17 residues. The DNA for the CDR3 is TGTGCCAGCAGCTTAGATCCTTCTGGGACTAGGATAGAGACCCAGTACTTC. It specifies CASSLDPSGTRIETQYF.

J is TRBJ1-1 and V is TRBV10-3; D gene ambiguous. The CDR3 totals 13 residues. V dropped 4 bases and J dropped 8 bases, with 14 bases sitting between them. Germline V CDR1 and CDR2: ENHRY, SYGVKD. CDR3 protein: CAISAPSFGEAFF. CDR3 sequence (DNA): TGTGCCATCAGTGCGCCCTCATTCGGGGAAGCTTTCTTT.

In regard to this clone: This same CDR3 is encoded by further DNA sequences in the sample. The CDR3 loop is CASRGTEAFF. The CDR3, as DNA: TGTGCCAGCCGGGGCACTGAAGCTTTCTTT. The V and J genes are TRBV2 and TRBJ1-1; D not certain. CDR1 is SNHLY and CDR2 is FYNNEI in the germline V gene. V lost 8 bases to trimming and J lost 4 bases, with 5 bases between them. This CDR3 comprises 10 residues.

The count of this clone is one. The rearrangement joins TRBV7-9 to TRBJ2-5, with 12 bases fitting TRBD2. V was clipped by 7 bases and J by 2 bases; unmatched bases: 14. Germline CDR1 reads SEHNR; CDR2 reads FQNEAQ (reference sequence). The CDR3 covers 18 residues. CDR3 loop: CASIGRLAGVRWQETQYF. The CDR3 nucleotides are TGTGCCAGCATCGGGAGACTAGCGGGAGTAAGATGGCAAGAGACCCAGTACTTC.